This entry lists 29 T cell receptor beta chains sequenced from one sample in a study of Ad26.COV2.S vaccination and SARS-CoV-2 variants. Treatment reported: some 19 received Ad26.COV2.S at low or high dose, single or two shots; about 5 received placebo; per-sample allocation not given. Collection of the samples took place on day 63 after the first injection of vaccine or placebo. This table comes from immunoSEQ multiplex PCR, and its TCRdb copy is limited to in-frame clones, with some not included. The sample consists of 250,000 or so clones, around nine tenths of them appearing once. The sample here was peripheral blood, taken in a trial of Ad26.COV2.S vaccine versus placebo. All receptors derive from a person aged 18-60 years who received the Ad26.COV2.S COVID-19 vaccine or a placebo.

The rearrangement joins TRBV11-2 to TRBJ1-4; 8 positions agree with TRBD1. With V trimmed by 5 bases and J by 2 bases, 7 bases remained unmatched. CDR1 SGHAT and CDR2 FQNNGV come from the germline V gene. This CDR3 has 16 amino acids. CDR3 loop: CASSTGTGPTNEKLFF. CDR3 DNA: TGTGCCAGCAGCACCGGGACAGGCCCCACTAATGAAAAACTGTTTTTT.

The V gene is TRBV24-1, the J gene TRBJ2-1; weak D call: TRBD1 (6 bases). This CDR3 is built from 16 residues. In germline, CDR1 is KGHDR, CDR2 SFDVKD. The V end lost 5 bases, the J end lost 2 bases, and 15 bases lay between the germline ends. The CDR3 region is CATSVGGLLTYNEQFF. CDR3 bases: TGTGCCACCAGTGTTGGGGGCCTACTTACCTACAATGAGCAGTTCTTC.

The V and J genes are TRBV7-2 and TRBJ1-2, with unresolved D. The CDR3 is made up of 12 amino acids. V gave up 5 bases and J gave up 5 bases, with 9 bases separating them. Germline V lookup: CDR1 SGHTA, CDR2 FQGNSA. CDR3 protein: CASSLLQYGYTF. The CDR3 bases are TGTGCCAGCAGCCTCCTTCAGTATGGCTACACCTTC.

The table lists this clone with a count of one. This rearrangement joins TRBV19 to TRBJ1-1; D not resolved. With 7 bases removed from V and 2 bases from J, the gap between germline ends came to 8 bases. Germline values: CDR1 LNHDA, CDR2 SQIVND (reference sequence). The CDR3 covers 12 residues. DNA of the CDR3: TGTGCCAGTACGTACGGCAACACTGAAGCTTTCTTT. It encodes CASTYGNTEAFF. Drawing the rest from reference TRBV19 and TRBJ1-1, the complete variable domain is DGGITQSPKYLFRKEGQNVTLSCEQNLNHDAMYWYRQDPGQGLRLIYYSQIVNDFQKGDIAEGYSVSREKKESFPLTVTSAQKNPTAFYLCASTYGNTEAFFGQGTRLTVV.

The CDR3 nucleotides read TGTGCCAGCTCACCTCGGGACGCCTCCCAATCGGATGGCTACACCTTC. Amino acids: CASSPRDASQSDGYTF. V usage is TRBV18 and J usage is TRBJ1-2, with D perhaps matching TRBD1 (5 bases). The germline CDR1 and CDR2 sequences are KGHSH and LQKENI. The CDR3 runs to 16 residues. V lost 3 bases and J lost 6, with 20 bases in between.

CDR3 DNA sequence: TGTGCCAGCAGTACCATGGGGGGGGGCCACGAGCAGTACTTC. It specifies CASSTMGGGHEQYF. This rearrangement joins TRBV27 to TRBJ2-7; possibly TRBD2 for D (7 bases). Per germline, CDR1 MNHEY and CDR2 SMNVEV (reference sequence). Trimming stripped 5 bases from V and 5 bases from J, with 16 bases between. This CDR3 has 14 amino acids.

The chain links TRBV4-2 to TRBJ2-3; 9 bases are shared with TRBD2. This CDR3 comprises 16 residues. With V trimmed by 1 base and J by 5 bases, 7 bases remained unmatched. Germline values: CDR1 LGHNA, CDR2 YNFKEQ. The CDR3 DNA is TGTGCCAGCAGCCAAGGCTTAGCGGGAGCCCGAGATACGCAGTATTTT. Its translation is CASSQGLAGARDTQYF.

The chain couples TRBV5-6 to TRBJ2-1; D ambiguous. Deletions cut 2 bases from V and 2 bases from J, with 8 bases between. The CDR3 is made up of 14 amino acids. Germline V gives CDR1 SGHDT, CDR2 YYEEEE. The CDR3 here is CASSLRLAYNEQFF. CDR3 DNA: TGTGCCAGCAGCTTAAGACTCGCCTACAATGAGCAGTTCTTC.

The CDR3 DNA reads as TGTGCCAGCAGCTTAAGACTAGCGGACAATGAGCAGTTCTTC. It specifies CASSLRLADNEQFF. V gene TRBV11-3 combines with J gene TRBJ2-1; 9 bases map to TRBD2. Per the germline V gene, CDR1 is SGHNT and CDR2 is YENEEA. CDR3 size: 14 residues. V lost 2 bases to trimming and J lost 5 bases; unmatched junction nucleotides: 1. Full variable domain (outside the CDR3, taken from reference TRBV11-3 and TRBJ2-1): EAGVVQSPRYKIIEKKQPVAFWCNPISGHNTLYWYLQNLGQGPELLIRYENEEAVDDSQLPKDRFSAERLKGVDSTLKIQPAELGDSAVYLCASSLRLADNEQFFGPGTRLTVL.

The V gene is TRBV6-1, the J gene TRBJ2-2; no reliable D call. With 3 bases removed from V and 9 bases from J, the gap between germline ends came to 11 bases. CDR3 length: 13 residues. CDR1 is MNHNS and CDR2 is SASEGT in the germline V gene. The CDR3: CASSDALNRELFF. The DNA of the CDR3 is TGTGCCAGCAGTGACGCCCTCAATAGGGAGCTGTTTTTT.

The J gene is TRBJ2-4, the V gene TRBV29-1, with D possibly being TRBD1 or TRBD2 (5 bases each). Germline V lookup: CDR1 SQVTM, CDR2 ANQGSEA. The ends were cut back, 6 bases at V and 8 bases at J, with 17 bases in the middle. There are 13 residues in the CDR3. The CDR3 sequence is CSVQGRRVDIQYF. The CDR3 nucleotides are TGCAGCGTCCAGGGACGGCGGGTAGACATTCAGTACTTC. Filled out from reference TRBV29-1 and TRBJ2-4, the complete variable domain reads SAVISQKPSRDICQRGTSLTIQCQVDSQVTMMFWYRQQPGQSLTLIATANQGSEATYESGFVIDKFPISRPNLTFSTLTVSNMSPEDSSIYLCSVQGRRVDIQYFGAGTRLSVL.

This chain joins TRBV6-5 and TRBJ2-7; 7 nucleotides align to TRBD1. The trim removed 6 bases at V and 5 bases at J, leaving 10 bases unmatched. CDR1 MNHEY and CDR2 SVGAGI come from the germline V gene. The CDR3 totals 14 residues. CDR3 region: CASSPTGSMNEQYF. In DNA form, the CDR3 reads TGTGCCAGCAGCCCGACAGGGTCGATGAACGAGCAGTACTTC.

The chain is built from TRBV4-2 and TRBJ2-5; possibly TRBD2 for D (5 bases). Germline V gene data show CDR1 as LGHNA and CDR2 as YNFKEQ. V gave up 3 bases and J gave up 2 bases, with 7 bases separating them. The CDR3 totals 13 residues. The CDR3 DNA reads TGTGCCAGCAGCCAGGACTGGCAAGAGACCCAGTACTTC. Protein product: CASSQDWQETQYF.

The sample holds a few counts of this clone. J is TRBJ2-7 and V is TRBV4-3; TRBD1 agrees at 7 bases. The V and J ends lost 0 bases and 0 bases, in that order; junction bases with no gene match: 5. The CDR3 has 16 residues. Per the germline V gene, CDR1 is LGHNA and CDR2 is YSLEER. The CDR3 here is CASSQDGTAFSYEQYV. In DNA form, the CDR3 reads TGCGCCAGCAGCCAAGATGGGACAGCTTTCTCCTACGAGCAGTACGTC.

The CDR3 loop is CASSVRLAGTDTQYF. In DNA form, the CDR3 reads TGTGCCAGCAGCGTGAGACTAGCGGGCACAGATACGCAGTATTTT. The chain carries TRBV9 and TRBJ2-3, with 9 bases that match TRBD2. Germline loops: CDR1 SGDLS, CDR2 YYNGEE. V gave up 2 bases and J gave up 1 base; unmatched junction bases: 2. The CDR3 totals 15 residues.

The V and J genes are TRBV7-2 and TRBJ1-6, with D possibly being TRBD1 (6 bases). The CDR3 spans 15 residues. Per germline, CDR1 SGHTA and CDR2 FQGNSA. V was pared by 2 bases and J by 6 bases, with 11 bases between. The CDR3 protein is CASSLYGGGNSPLHF. Written as DNA, the CDR3 is TGTGCCAGCAGCTTATACGGGGGCGGTAATTCACCCCTCCACTTT.

The V call is TRBV11-2, the J call TRBJ1-1; D gene uncertain. The CDR3 loop spans 16 amino acids. The V gene lost 1 base and the J gene lost 0 bases, with 12 bases spanning the gap. Germline-derived CDR1 and CDR2 are SGHAT and FQNNGV. CDR3 coding DNA: TGTGCCAGCAGCTTAGGCGTCGGGCGCATGAACACTGAAGCTTTCTTT. Translation: CASSLGVGRMNTEAFF. The complete variable domain, with remaining parts taken from reference TRBV11-2 and TRBJ1-1, reads EAGVAQSPRYKIIEKRQSVAFWCNPISGHATLYWYQQILGQGPKLLIQFQNNGVVDDSQLPKDRFSAERLKGVDSTLKIQPAKLEDSAVYLCASSLGVGRMNTEAFFGQGTRLTVV.

The chain carries TRBV5-1 and TRBJ1-5; D gene unclear. The CDR3 runs to 16 residues. Trimming removed 4 bases from V and 0 bases from J, with 14 bases in between. Germline lookup yields CDR1 SGHRS and CDR2 YFSETQ. CDR3 amino acids: CASSPGHSGSNQPQHF. The CDR3 DNA sequence: TGCGCCAGCAGCCCTGGCCACAGTGGTAGCAATCAGCCCCAGCATTTT.

The sample holds one count of this clone. CDR3 in amino acids: CASSESLWGGYGYTF. The CDR3 nucleotides are TGTGCCAGCAGTGAATCTTTGTGGGGAGGCTATGGCTACACCTTC. The V call is TRBV6-1, the J call TRBJ1-2; D not resolved. Per the germline V gene, CDR1 is MNHNS and CDR2 is SASEGT. The V and J ends lost 2 bases and 4 bases respectively, with 14 bases between them. The CDR3 runs to 15 residues.

This chain joins TRBV19 and TRBJ2-3; D may be TRBD2 (5 bases). The CDR3 covers 14 residues. The germline V and J ends were trimmed by 5 bases and 0 bases, with 9 bases remaining between them. The V gene's germline CDR1 is LNHDA and CDR2 SQIVND (reference sequence). The CDR3 bases are TGTGCCAGTAGTCCCCTAGCTAGCACAGATACGCAGTATTTT. This translates into CASSPLASTDTQYF. The full variable domain, rest sourced from reference TRBV19 and TRBJ2-3, is DGGITQSPKYLFRKEGQNVTLSCEQNLNHDAMYWYRQDPGQGLRLIYYSQIVNDFQKGDIAEGYSVSREKKESFPLTVTSAQKNPTAFYLCASSPLASTDTQYFGPGTRLTVL.

V usage is TRBV4-2 and J usage is TRBJ2-7, with TRBD1 matching 9 bases. J gave up 0 bases and V 1 base, and 7 bases lay outside the gene matches. Per germline, CDR1 LGHNA and CDR2 YNFKEQ. CDR3 size: 17 residues. The chain's CDR3 is CASSQGQGGLTSYEQYF. The CDR3 nucleotides read TGTGCCAGCAGCCAAGGACAGGGGGGACTAACCTCCTACGAGCAGTACTTC.

The rearrangement links TRBV6-2 or TRBV6-3 to TRBJ2-2, with D tentatively TRBD2 (5 bases). The CDR3 has 15 residues. The V end lost 0 bases, the J end lost 5 bases, and 10 bases lay between the germline ends. Per the germline V gene, CDR1 is MNHEY and CDR2 is SVGEGT. The CDR3 loop reads CASSYSWTGTGELFF. The CDR3 region has the DNA TGTGCCAGCAGTTACTCCTGGACGGGGACCGGGGAGCTGTTTTTT.

The V call is TRBV6-5, the J call TRBJ1-1, with D perhaps TRBD1 (5 bases). Germline CDR1 and CDR2: MNHEY and SVGAGI. The CDR3 spans 12 residues. Trimming removed 8 bases at V and 2 bases at J, with 9 bases between. The CDR3 is CASPGGNTEAFF. In DNA form, the CDR3 reads TGTGCCAGCCCGGGGGGAAACACTGAAGCTTTCTTT.

This clone was recorded once. This chain joins TRBV18 and TRBJ1-1; TRBD1 is a possible D gene (6 bases). The CDR3 has 16 residues. V was shortened by 3 bases and J by 1 base, with 15 bases between the two germline ends. CDR1 and CDR2 (germline): KGHSH, LQKENI. The CDR3 reads CASSPPETGRNTEAFF. DNA of the CDR3: TGTGCCAGCTCACCCCCCGAAACAGGGAGGAACACTGAAGCTTTCTTT.

The rearrangement uses TRBV4-3 and TRBJ2-7; a possible D gene is TRBD2 (5 bases). Trimming took 1 base from V and 0 from J, leaving 13 bases between them. The CDR3 sequence is 16 residues long. CDR1 and CDR2 (germline): LGHNA, YSLEER. This CDR3 reads CASSQGFGMSSYEQYF. The CDR3 DNA reads as TGCGCCAGCAGCCAAGGGTTCGGGATGAGCTCCTACGAGCAGTACTTC.

The V gene is TRBV11-2, the J gene TRBJ2-7; D could derive from TRBD1 or TRBD2 (5 bases each). With 4 bases removed from V and 1 base from J, the gap between germline ends came to 8 bases. This CDR3 comprises 13 residues. The germline CDR1 and CDR2 sequences are SGHAT and FQNNGV. CDR3 amino acids: CASSSGQSYEQYV. CDR3 sequence (DNA): TGTGCCAGCAGCTCGGGGCAGTCCTACGAGCAGTACGTC.

The chain joins TRBV6-5 to TRBJ1-6, with D uncertain. The CDR3 is made up of 15 amino acids. Trimming removed 7 bases from V and 5 bases from J, with 15 bases in between. Germline CDR1 and CDR2: MNHEY and SVGAGI. This CDR3 is CASMRAEENNSPLHF. For the CDR3, the DNA is TGTGCCAGCATGAGAGCCGAAGAGAATAATTCACCCCTCCACTTT.

The rearrangement joins TRBV5-1 to TRBJ1-6; 8 positions match TRBD1. From germline, CDR1 is SGHRS and CDR2 YFSETQ. This CDR3 is built from 15 residues. V trimming: 0 bases; J trimming: 8 bases; junction bases outside the gene matches: 4. The CDR3 is CASSLAGTGYSPLHF. In DNA form, the CDR3 reads TGCGCCAGCAGCTTGGCCGGGACAGGTTATTCACCCCTCCACTTT.

The chain carries TRBV9 and TRBJ1-4; D is unclear. Germline lookup yields CDR1 SGDLS and CDR2 YYNGEE. Trimming cost V 4 bases and J 4 bases, with 14 bases left between them. The CDR3 sequence is 15 residues long. The DNA for the CDR3 is TGTGCCAGCAGCCCGGGCGGTCCTATTAATGAAAAACTGTTTTTT. The encoded protein is CASSPGGPINEKLFF.